This T cell receptor beta chain was sequenced for a study of T cell responses to AZD1222 COVID-19 vaccine. The study's findings and limits: It should be noted that donors were predominantly white British and more often female, and clonal diversity was possibly underestimated.

CDR1 is GTSNPN and CDR2 is SVGIG in the germline V gene (reference sequence). Trimming took off 4 bases at V and 1 base at J, with 16 bases between the two ends. CDR3 length: 15 residues. Notes on this clone: Its target is unknown.

TCRdb's copy holds only in-frame clones and misses some; the assay was immunoSEQ multiplex PCR. The profile shows 100,000 or so clones, 70% to 90% of them singletons. The sequence was obtained from an adult in good health. The sequencing used peripheral blood, collected on day 0 of AZD1222 vaccination. J is TRBJ1-1 and V is TRBV30; D remains unclear. The CDR3: CAWIGPPGWNTEAFF. The CDR3 bases are TGTGCCTGGATCGGTCCTCCTGGCTGGAACACTGAAGCTTTCTTT.